Below are 17 T cell receptor beta chains sequenced from a single sample in a study of neurological immune-mediated disorders. TCRdb reprocessed the 5' RACE reads via MiXCR and lists one record per CDR3 protein. The data show roughly 100,000 distinct CDR3 sequences, roughly a tenth seen once. Time point given: longitudinal time-point 3. Sequenced material: PBMCs. The receptors were sampled from a female donor with HTLV-1-associated myelopathy (HAM/TSP).

This clonotype was detected ten times or more. The chain combines TRBV2 with TRBJ1-6; possibly TRBD1 for D (6 bases). There are 16 residues in the CDR3. The V end lost 8 bases, the J end lost 5 bases, and 19 bases lay between the germline ends. Germline values: CDR1 SNHLY, CDR2 FYNNEI. DNA of the CDR3: TGTGCCAGCCGGGGAACAGGGCAGAGGGATAATTCACCCCTCCACTTT. Translated, it gives CASRGTGQRDNSPLHF.

This clonotype has ten or more counts. V is TRBV5-1 and J is TRBJ1-4; D is ambiguous. From germline, CDR1 is SGHRS and CDR2 YFSETQ. The CDR3 loop spans 15 amino acids. Trimming took 3 bases from V and 0 from J, leaving 9 bases between them. The chain's CDR3 is CASSSGRSTNEKLFF. The CDR3 DNA reads as TGCGCCAGCAGCTCAGGACGGTCAACTAATGAAAAACTGTTTTTT.

This clonotype showed up many times. This chain uses TRBV5-6 with TRBJ1-3; D unclear. The CDR3 is 16 residues long. Looked up from germline, CDR1 is SGHDT and CDR2 is YYEEEE. The ends were cut back, 0 bases at V and 3 bases at J, with 13 bases in the middle. Here the CDR3 reads CASSLDSLRFGNTIYF. CDR3 nucleotides: TGTGCCAGCAGCTTGGACTCTCTCCGATTTGGAAACACCATATATTTT.

This clonotype was counted ten times or more. The V and J genes are TRBV5-1 and TRBJ2-7; 11 bases are shared with TRBD2. The CDR3 is 18 residues long. Per germline, CDR1 SGHRS and CDR2 YFSETQ. The ends lost 0 bases at V and 5 bases at J; junction bases unmatched: 13. The CDR3, as DNA: TGCGCCAGCAGCTTGGACGCTCGACTAGCGGGGCCGGGGGACGAGCAGTACTTC. It specifies CASSLDARLAGPGDEQYF.

V gene TRBV5-1 combines with J gene TRBJ2-3, with 7 bases identical to TRBD2. Germline V gives CDR1 SGHRS, CDR2 YFSETQ. The CDR3 totals 16 residues. V shed 0 bases and J 0 bases; nucleotides not matched to a gene: 4. In DNA form, the CDR3 reads TGCGCCAGCAGCTTGGGTTCTAGCGGCAGCACAGATACGCAGTATTTT. Its translation is CASSLGSSGSTDTQYF.

This clonotype was picked up many times. The chain combines TRBV20-1 with TRBJ1-3; no clear D gene. From germline, CDR1 is DFQATT and CDR2 SNEGSKA (reference sequence). The CDR3 totals 13 residues. Trimming took off 0 bases at V and 4 bases at J, with 7 bases between the two ends. CDR3 sequence: CSAREPAGNTIYF. The CDR3 nucleotides are TGCAGTGCTAGAGAACCGGCCGGAAACACCATATATTTT.

This clonotype showed up many times. The chain combines TRBV28 with TRBJ2-5; D tentatively fits TRBD1 or TRBD2 (5 bases each). CDR3 length: 11 residues. Germline V gene lookup returns CDR1 MDHEN and CDR2 SYDVKM. The V and J ends lost 8 bases and 1 base respectively, with 5 bases between them. The CDR3 DNA reads TGTGCCAGCGGGGGCCAAGAGACCCAGTACTTC. Its protein product is CASGGQETQYF. Full variable domain (rest looked up from reference TRBV28 and TRBJ2-5): DVKVTQSSRYLVKRTGEKVFLECVQDMDHENMFWYRQDPGLGLRLIYFSYDVKMKEKGDIPEGYSVSREKKERFSLILESASTNQTSMYLCASGGQETQYFGPGTRLLVL.

In this sample, this clonotype turned up many times. The chain is built from TRBV7-9 and TRBJ1-6; TRBD1 might be the D (6 bases). The V end was cut by 5 bases, the J end by 7 bases, with 15 bases between. The CDR3 consists of 15 residues. Germline V lookup: CDR1 SEHNR, CDR2 FQNEAQ (reference sequence). CDR3 region: CASSPSGGPNSPLHF. Written as DNA, the CDR3 is TGTGCCAGCAGCCCCTCGGGGGGCCCGAATTCACCCCTCCACTTT.

Ten or more counts support this clonotype. This chain connects TRBV28 to TRBJ2-3; 11 positions agree with TRBD2. Germline CDR1 MDHEN, CDR2 SYDVKM. V was pared by 2 bases and J by 7 bases, with 5 bases of the junction left unmatched. CDR3 length equals 15 residues. CDR3: CASSLTSGGGNTQYF. CDR3 coding DNA: TGTGCCAGCAGTTTAACTAGCGGGGGAGGAAATACGCAGTATTTT.

This rearrangement joins TRBV30 to TRBJ2-3; D perhaps matches TRBD1 (6 bases). The germline V gene has CDR1 GTSNPN and CDR2 SVGIG (reference sequence). The V gene lost 3 bases and the J gene lost 4 bases, with 14 bases spanning the gap. The CDR3 contains 14 residues. The CDR3 here is CAWRTGYGADTQYF. CDR3 in DNA: TGTGCCTGGAGAACAGGGTACGGGGCAGATACGCAGTATTTT.

This clonotype occurred a few times. The J gene is TRBJ2-2, the V gene TRBV27; 9 nucleotides align to TRBD1. Trimming removed 4 bases from V and 11 bases from J; junction bases left unmatched: 26. CDR1 and CDR2 from the germline V gene are MNHEY and SMNVEV (reference sequence). The CDR3 runs 20 residues. CDR3 DNA: TGTGCCAGCAGTTCCTCACTGCACAGGGGGCGCCTCGTTGGGCCGGGAGAGCTGTTTTTT. It translates to CASSSSLHRGRLVGPGELFF.

Ten or more counts support this clonotype. The chain recombines TRBV5-1 with TRBJ2-3; TRBD2 aligns across 11 bases. Losses at the gene ends were 4 bases for V and 4 bases for J; bases not matched to a gene: 11. CDR1 SGHRS and CDR2 YFSETQ come from the germline V gene. CDR3 length: 17 amino acids. The CDR3 region has the DNA TGCGCCAGCAGCCTTTCCATAGCGGGGGGGCGACCAGATACGCAGTATTTT. It codes for CASSLSIAGGRPDTQYF.

This clonotype was counted many times. The chain has TRBV7-9 and TRBJ2-5, with D tentatively TRBD1 (6 bases). Germline V CDR1 and CDR2: SEHNR, FQNEAQ (reference sequence). Trimming removed 3 bases from V and 4 bases from J, with 9 bases in between. This CDR3 region has 13 residues. Here the CDR3 reads CASSLSGAETQYF. CDR3 nucleotide sequence: TGTGCCAGCAGCTTGTCAGGGGCAGAGACCCAGTACTTC.

Many counts were recorded for this clonotype. V usage is TRBV5-1 and J usage is TRBJ2-4; TRBD1 aligns across 9 bases. Germline V gene data show CDR1 as SGHRS and CDR2 as YFSETQ. V shed 2 bases, J shed 9 bases, and the junction held 9 bases outside the gene matches. The CDR3 consists of 15 residues. The CDR3 DNA follows: TGCGCCAGCAGCTTACAGGGGGCCACCTTAGGCATTCAGTACTTC. Encoded protein: CASSLQGATLGIQYF.

This clonotype was seen at least ten times. The chain carries TRBV28 and TRBJ2-1; D call uncertain. CDR3 size: 14 residues. Looked up from germline, CDR1 is MDHEN and CDR2 is SYDVKM. The V end was cut by 8 bases, the J end by 0 bases, with 11 bases between. The DNA for the CDR3 is TGTGCCAGCTCCCAAGTTCGCTCCTACAATGAGCAGTTCTTC. This translates into CASSQVRSYNEQFF.

This clonotype was counted at least ten times. The chain joins TRBV5-8 to TRBJ2-5, with a tentative D call TRBD1 (6 bases). V lost 4 bases and J lost 2, with 12 bases in between. CDR1 and CDR2 (germline): SGHTS, YDEGEE. The CDR3 contains 14 residues. Here the CDR3 DNA reads TGTGCCAGCAGCCAGGGACAAACTCAAGAGACCCAGTACTTC. Protein: CASSQGQTQETQYF.

This clonotype has at least ten counts. At one of its ends the junction is not consistent with the germline gene, which may arise from a read error. The genes are TRBV15 and TRBJ2-1, with TRBD1 as a possible D gene (5 bases). The germline V gene has CDR1 LNHNV and CDR2 YYDKDF (reference sequence). CDR3 size: 16 residues. The CDR3 region has the DNA TGTGCTACCAGCAGAGATGGGTTTGGGGCGTACAATGAGCAGTTCTTC. Translating it yields CATSRDGFGAYNEQFF.